Only a few counts were recorded for the clone carrying this TCR beta chain. From the RACE reads, TCRdb called clonotypes with MiXCR, one entry per CDR3 protein. This sample has around 67,000 distinct CDR3 sequences, with about 9% found just once. Germline CDR1 and CDR2: WSHSY and SAAADI. V lost 0 bases, J lost 1 base, and 4 bases stayed unmatched. The CDR3 runs 17 residues. This sample stems from a study of human T cells and chemical hapten exposure. Study background: An area of 2 cm by 2 cm on upper inner arm skin received 2% DPC for sensitization.

Time point given: patch test 2, 6 weeks after DPC sensitization. Stated treatment: therapeutic diphenylcyclopropenone sensitization with weekly scalp DPC. Donors, patients with alopecia ranging from 18 to 70 years old and judged suitable for DPC, provided samples. The chain couples TRBV10-2 to TRBJ2-3, with 10 bases fitting TRBD2. The source material was whole blood, sampled in connection with sensitization to the hapten diphenylcyclopropenone (DPC). The TCR was taken from a woman between 50 and 59 years old with alopecia areata. Some clones in this sample may be carry-over from other donors' samples. Written as DNA, the CDR3 is TGCGCCAGCAGTGAGTCTAGCGGGGGGCTTCGCACAGATACGCAGTATTTT. This gives the protein CASSESSGGLRTDTQYF.